This T cell receptor beta chain appears in the sequencing data of a study of blood T cell repertoires in COVID-19. Study overall: From T cells, B-cell-depleted T cells, or PBMCs came the material, which was cDNA or gDNA.

This CDR3 spans 13 amino acids. V was trimmed by 4 bases and J by 7 bases, leaving 14 bases between them. CDR1 is SEHNR, CDR2 FQNEAQ, per germline (reference sequence). In this sample, this clone turned up once. In the authors' methods: Quantification of nucleated cells was approximated via reference gene primer amplification. Libraries were prepared by immunoSEQ multiplex PCR; TCRdb keeps only in-frame clonotypes and omits some of them. V, J and clone size are those of that table, while D and trimming were read from the DNA. The sample includes 260,000 or so clones, 80% to 90% of them seen just once. Everyone who took part was roughly 18 to 89 years old, and they came from 24 US areas. Allocation to cohorts depended on clinical history reported by the participants.

The chain is built from TRBV7-9 and TRBJ2-7; maybe TRBD2 (6 bases). The receptor was derived from a woman aged 25 to 39 with acute COVID-19. Material for sequencing was PBMCs or T cells enriched from blood (not recorded which). For the CDR3, the DNA is TGTGCCAGCAGCTGGGACCCCGCGGGGGAGCAGTACTTC. It specifies CASSWDPAGEQYF. Using reference TRBV7-9 and TRBJ2-7 for the parts outside the CDR3, the full variable domain is DTGVSQNPRHKITKRGQNVTFRCDPISEHNRLYWYRQTLGQGPEFLTYFQNEAQLEKSRLLSDRFSAERPKGSFSTLEIQRTEQGDSAMYLCASSWDPAGEQYFGPGTRLTVT.